The clone carrying this T cell receptor (beta chain) has only a few counts. Germline assignment: CDR1 LGHNT and CDR2 FRNRAP. The CDR3 covers 15 residues. Trimming took 3 bases from V and 3 from J, leaving 14 bases between them. This sample was included in a study of T-cell memory formation after mild COVID-19. The 5'RACE method, run with constant-segment primers, produced TCR alpha and TCR beta cDNA libraries (carrying sample barcodes and UMIs). TCRdb re-called the 5' RACE reads with MiXCR, one entry per CDR3 protein. The sample includes about 430,000 distinct CDR3 sequences, about a sixth of them seen just once.

This TCR was recovered from a man in his late teens or twenties who had mild COVID-19 (a few samples of this study predate the infection). Cell type and time point are not known. The source material was PBMCs or a T cell subset sorted from them (not recorded which). This chain links TRBV12-5 with TRBJ1-1; the D gene is possibly TRBD1 (6 bases). This CDR3 is CASGFQTGRDTEAFF. CDR3 in DNA: TGTGCTAGTGGTTTCCAGACAGGCCGAGACACTGAAGCTTTCTTT.